Following are 20 T cell receptor beta chains from one sample sequenced in a study of blood T cell repertoires in COVID-19. Sequencing used immunoSEQ multiplex PCR; TCRdb keeps in-frame clones, though not all of them. The sample has 300,000 to 450,000 clones; roughly 91% are singletons. What was sequenced was PBMCs or T cells enriched from blood (not recorded which). Receptor source: a woman aged 18-29 years who had recovered from COVID-19.

V usage is TRBV7-3 and J usage is TRBJ2-1, with a possible D match to TRBD2 (5 bases). CDR3 length equals 13 residues. CDR1 and CDR2 (germline): SGHTA, FQGTGA. V lost 5 bases and J 5 bases, leaving 10 bases between the germline ends. This CDR3 is CASSAGLNNEQFF. The CDR3 bases are TGTGCCAGCAGCGCGGGTCTAAACAATGAGCAGTTCTTC.

The chain employs TRBV30 and TRBJ2-2; D is perhaps TRBD1 (5 bases). The germline V gene has CDR1 GTSNPN and CDR2 SVGIG (reference sequence). Trimming left V 3 bases short and J 3 bases short, with 8 bases between. This CDR3 has 13 residues. The CDR3: CAWRGHYTGELFF. CDR3 bases: TGTGCCTGGAGAGGACACTACACCGGGGAGCTGTTTTTT.

The rearrangement joins TRBV19 to TRBJ1-3; D may be TRBD1 (5 bases). Germline values: CDR1 LNHDA, CDR2 SQIVND (reference sequence). The V end lost 4 bases, the J end lost 0 bases, and 13 bases lay between the germline ends. This CDR3 contains 16 residues. CDR3 DNA sequence: TGTGCCAGTAGTACCTATGGGGGGACCTCTGGAAACACCATATATTTT. Translation gives CASSTYGGTSGNTIYF.

The chain combines TRBV5-5 with TRBJ1-1; D possibly corresponds to TRBD1 (6 bases). CDR1 SGHKS and CDR2 YYEKEE come from the germline V gene (reference sequence). V lost 2 bases and J lost 7, with 15 bases in between. This CDR3 contains 14 residues. The CDR3 sequence is CASSFSGTTVEAFF. CDR3 bases: TGTGCCAGCAGCTTTTCCGGGACAACCGTTGAAGCTTTCTTT.

The chain employs TRBV5-8 and TRBJ1-1; unclear D gene. The CDR3 extends over 13 amino acids. In germline, CDR1 is SGHTS, CDR2 YDEGEE. V was shortened by 1 base and J by 1 base, with 5 bases between the two germline ends. CDR3 sequence (DNA): TGTGCCAGCAGCTTGATCGGGAACACTGAAGCTTTCTTT. It specifies CASSLIGNTEAFF. Full variable domain (remainder filled in from reference TRBV5-8 and TRBJ1-1): EAGVTQSPTHLIKTRGQQATLRCSPISGHTSVYWYQQALGLGLQFLLWYDEGEERNRGNFPPRFSGRQFPNYSSELNVNALELEDSALYLCASSLIGNTEAFFGQGTRLTVV.

This chain joins TRBV27 and TRBJ2-7; TRBD2 aligns across 9 bases. V was pared by 5 bases and J by 5 bases, with 7 bases of the junction left unmatched. The CDR3 has 14 residues. Per germline, CDR1 MNHEY and CDR2 SMNVEV (reference sequence). The CDR3 sequence is CASSTGGGAHEQYF. The CDR3 nucleotides are TGTGCCAGCAGTACCGGCGGGGGGGCCCACGAGCAGTACTTC.

V gene TRBV27 combines with J gene TRBJ1-1; D possibly corresponds to TRBD1 (6 bases). From germline, CDR1 is MNHEY and CDR2 SMNVEV (reference sequence). The CDR3 runs 17 residues. V lost 5 bases and J lost 3, with 22 bases in between. CDR3 sequence (DNA): TGTGCCAGCAGTGGGAGAACGGAGAGGGGGTGGGACACTGAAGCTTTCTTT. Encoded protein: CASSGRTERGWDTEAFF.

The chain carries TRBV19 and TRBJ1-1; D might be TRBD1 (6 bases). The germline V and J ends were trimmed by 1 base and 4 bases, with 16 bases remaining between them. Per germline, CDR1 LNHDA and CDR2 SQIVND (reference sequence). The CDR3 runs 16 residues. CDR3 residues: CASSIGAGVVGTEAFF. DNA for the CDR3: TGTGCCAGTAGTATAGGAGCAGGGGTCGTGGGCACTGAAGCTTTCTTT.

This chain links TRBV7-9 with TRBJ1-6, with D unclear. The CDR3 covers 13 residues. Germline CDR1 is SEHNR and CDR2 is FQNEAQ (reference sequence). V was pared by 11 bases and J by 8 bases, with 16 bases between. CDR3 region: CALSGVAYSPLHF. In DNA, the CDR3 is TGTGCCCTATCGGGTGTTGCCTATTCACCCCTCCACTTT.

The sample holds one count of this clone. The V and J genes are TRBV28 and TRBJ1-3; D uncertain. From germline, CDR1 is MDHEN and CDR2 SYDVKM. The CDR3 length is 14 residues. The germline V and J ends were trimmed by 5 bases and 3 bases, with 11 bases remaining between them. The CDR3 DNA sequence: TGTGCCAGCAGTGACCAGGCTTATGGAAACACCATATATTTT. As protein: CASSDQAYGNTIYF.

V is TRBV7-3 and J is TRBJ2-1; 9 bases line up with TRBD2. The CDR3 consists of 15 residues. V dropped 3 bases and J dropped 4; count of bases not matched to a gene: 4. The germline V gene encodes CDR1 SGHTA and CDR2 FQGTGA. The CDR3 nucleotides read TGTGCCAGCAGCTTTGAAGCGGGGGGATACAATGAGCAGTTCTTC. Its protein is CASSFEAGGYNEQFF. Variable domain in full (rest from reference TRBV7-3 and TRBJ2-1): GAGVSQTPSNKVTEKGKYVELRCDPISGHTALYWYRQSLGQGPEFLIYFQGTGAADDSGLPNDRFFAVRPEGSVSTLKIQRTERGDSAVYLCASSFEAGGYNEQFFGPGTRLTVL.

CDR3 protein: CASSLTDLNTEAFF. CDR3 bases: TGTGCCAGCAGCTTAACAGACCTGAACACTGAAGCTTTCTTT. The chain joins TRBV7-2 to TRBJ1-1; D gene ambiguous. Deletions cut 2 bases from V and 0 bases from J, with 7 bases between. The germline V gene has CDR1 SGHTA and CDR2 FQGNSA. This CDR3 region has 14 residues.

This clone has a handful of counts. CDR3 sequence reads: CASSLRPGELFF. CDR3 coding DNA: TGTGCCAGCAGCCTACGCCCCGGGGAGCTGTTTTTT. This chain links TRBV7-3 with TRBJ2-2; D is undetermined. Trimming pared 5 bases from V and 6 bases from J, leaving 7 bases between. The germline CDR1 and CDR2 sequences are SGHTA and FQGTGA. The CDR3 is 12 amino acids.

This clone was seen just once. V and J are TRBV7-6 and TRBJ2-2; TRBD1 is a possible D gene (5 bases). This CDR3 comprises 16 residues. V was pared by 8 bases and J by 7 bases, with 23 bases between. CDR1 is SGHVS and CDR2 is FNYEAQ in the germline V gene. In DNA form, the CDR3 reads TGTGCCAGCGGCAGAACAGGTACCCCGACTGGCGGGGAGCTGTTTTTT. Encoded protein: CASGRTGTPTGGELFF. The full variable domain, rest sourced from reference TRBV7-6 and TRBJ2-2, is GAGVSQSPRYKVTKRGQDVALRCDPISGHVSLYWYRQALGQGPEFLTYFNYEAQQDKSGLPNDRFSAERPEGSISTLTIQRTEQRDSAMYRCASGRTGTPTGGELFFGEGSRLTVL.

The chain combines TRBV5-5 with TRBJ2-2; possible D gene TRBD2, 5 bases. This CDR3 contains 16 residues. The germline V gene encodes CDR1 SGHKS and CDR2 YYEKEE (reference sequence). V was trimmed by 5 bases and J by 3 bases, leaving 17 bases between them. CDR3 DNA sequence: TGTGCCAGCAGTCTCGCGATCGACGGGGACACCGGGGAGCTGTTTTTT. This sequence encodes CASSLAIDGDTGELFF. The whole variable domain, remainder taken from reference TRBV5-5 and TRBJ2-2, is DAGVTQSPTHLIKTRGQQVTLRCSPISGHKSVSWYQQVLGQGPQFIFQYYEKEERGRGNFPDRFSARQFPNYSSELNVNALLLGDSALYLCASSLAIDGDTGELFFGEGSRLTVL.

This clone appeared once. CDR3 loop: CASSLEDTQYF. The CDR3 DNA is TGTGCCAGCAGTTTAGAGGATACGCAGTATTTT. The chain couples TRBV27 to TRBJ2-3; no firm D call. The V end was cut by 2 bases, the J end by 6 bases, with 3 bases between. The CDR3 has 11 residues. Germline assignment: CDR1 MNHEY and CDR2 SMNVEV (reference sequence).

The V gene is TRBV28, the J gene TRBJ1-4; D unresolved. The germline V gene has CDR1 MDHEN and CDR2 SYDVKM. V was cut by 6 bases and J by 4 bases, with 12 bases left in between. The length of the CDR3 is 14 residues. CDR3 amino acids: CASSPGVVNEKLFF. CDR3 nucleotide sequence: TGTGCCAGCAGCCCCGGGGTAGTTAATGAAAAACTGTTTTTT.

Comment on this clone: At one boundary the junction diverges from the germline segment, which might be a read error. The chain uses TRBV18 and TRBJ1-2, with 10 bases identical to TRBD1. The CDR3 loop spans 19 amino acids. Germline V CDR1 and CDR2: KGHSH, LQKENI. The CDR3 bases are TGTGCCAGCTCGCCACTCGCGCCGGGACAGGGGCTTACTAACTATGGCTACACCTTC. Translated: CASSPLAPGQGLTNYGYTF.

Comments on this clone: The sample carries other DNA sequences with the same CDR3. The chain carries TRBV30 and TRBJ2-3; 7 nucleotides align to TRBD2. With V trimmed by 0 bases and J by 1 base, 1 base remained unmatched. CDR3 length equals 14 residues. Germline assignment: CDR1 GTSNPN and CDR2 SVGIG (reference sequence). CDR3 loop: CAWSVRGGTDTQYF. In nucleotides, the CDR3 is TGTGCCTGGAGTGTACGGGGGGGCACAGATACGCAGTATTTT.

The CDR3 bases are TGTGCCAGCACCTGGATCCGGGACATGAACACTGAAGCTTTCTTT. This sequence encodes CASTWIRDMNTEAFF. The rearrangement uses TRBV6-5 and TRBJ1-1; a possible D gene is TRBD1 (6 bases). Germline CDR1 is MNHEY and CDR2 is SVGAGI. Trimming took 7 bases from V and 0 from J, leaving 15 bases between them. The CDR3 sequence is 15 residues long.